A single sample is the source of the 24 T cell receptor beta chains below, sequenced in a study of identical twins. MiXCR was run by TCRdb on the 5' RACE reads, yielding one entry per CDR3 protein. The profile covers around 340,000 distinct CDR3 sequences, with about 12% appearing a single time and just over 7% taken by the ten largest. The sample was also reused in another study, on yellow fever vaccine responses in identical twins.

The sequenced material came from CD8+ T cells sorted from blood. The receptors were gathered from a woman under 30 in good health.

The chain has TRBV2 and TRBJ2-7; the D gene is possibly TRBD1 (6 bases). CDR1 and CDR2 (germline): SNHLY, FYNNEI. The CDR3 sequence is 11 residues long. V was clipped by 7 bases and J by 4 bases, with 8 bases between them. This CDR3 reads CASTGQYEQYV. DNA for the CDR3: TGTGCCAGCACTGGACAGTACGAGCAGTACGTC.

V and J are TRBV15 and TRBJ1-5, with D possibly being TRBD1 (6 bases). V was trimmed by 0 bases and J by 0 bases, leaving 9 bases between them. CDR3 length equals 16 residues. CDR1 and CDR2 from the germline V gene are LNHNV and YYDKDF (reference sequence). CDR3 sequence: CATSRDQGYSNQPQHF. The CDR3 DNA reads TGTGCCACCAGCAGAGATCAGGGGTATAGCAATCAGCCCCAGCATTTT.

This chain uses TRBV6-2 or TRBV6-3 with TRBJ1-1; the D gene is possibly TRBD1 (5 bases). The germline gives CDR1 MNHEY, CDR2 SVGEGT. The ends were cut back, 6 bases at V and 7 bases at J, with 15 bases in the middle. The CDR3 loop spans 13 amino acids. The CDR3 sequence: CASSYGAEIEAFF. In DNA, the CDR3 is TGTGCCAGCAGCTACGGGGCAGAAATTGAAGCTTTCTTT.

In this sample, this clonotype turned up a few times. The chain is built from TRBV20-1 and TRBJ2-7, with D uncertain. This CDR3 contains 13 residues. In germline, CDR1 is DFQATT, CDR2 SNEGSKA (reference sequence). Trimming cost V 1 base and J 2 bases, with 9 bases left between them. The CDR3 sequence is CSARVTATYEQYV. CDR3 DNA: TGCAGTGCTAGAGTAACTGCCACCTACGAGCAGTACGTC.

The gene calls are TRBV5-6 and TRBJ2-7, with D tentatively TRBD1 or TRBD2 (5 bases each). Trimming pared 4 bases from V and 0 bases from J, leaving 14 bases between. There are 15 residues in the CDR3. Germline CDR1 reads SGHDT; CDR2 reads YYEEEE. CDR3 nucleotides: TGTGCCAGCAGCCCCGAGGGGTCGGACTCCTACGAGCAGTACTTC. This sequence encodes CASSPEGSDSYEQYF.

The J gene is TRBJ2-1, the V gene TRBV3-1; 9 bases line up with TRBD1. CDR1 is LGHDT, CDR2 YNNKEL, per germline (reference sequence). V shed 5 bases, J shed 8 bases, and the junction held 10 bases outside the gene matches. The CDR3 loop spans 15 amino acids. The CDR3 protein is CASSGRDRVRDEQFF. The CDR3 coding sequence is TGTGCCAGCAGCGGCCGGGACAGGGTCAGGGATGAGCAGTTCTTC.

J is TRBJ2-3 and V is TRBV24-1, with 10 bases fitting TRBD1. CDR3 size: 16 residues. From germline, CDR1 is KGHDR and CDR2 SFDVKD. Trimming took 3 bases from V and 5 from J; bases not matched to a gene: 7. CDR3 DNA: TGTGCCACCAGTGATCCTGACAGGGGGCTGATAGATACGCAGTATTTT. Amino acid sequence: CATSDPDRGLIDTQYF.

This clonotype was found a few times. This chain connects TRBV28 to TRBJ2-1; no clear D. The V end lost 7 bases, the J end lost 2 bases, and 9 bases lay between the germline ends. Germline CDR1 and CDR2: MDHEN and SYDVKM. The CDR3 runs 13 residues. The CDR3 DNA follows: TGTGCCAGCACCTTATCCACCTACAATGAGCAGTTCTTC. Translated: CASTLSTYNEQFF.

This clonotype was counted between two and nine times. The DNA for the CDR3 is TGCAGTGCTAGACCGGGGGGACTAGCGGGAGCGGGACAGTTCTTC. Residues: CSARPGGLAGAGQFF. The chain links TRBV20-1 to TRBJ2-1; 14 bases match TRBD2. CDR3 length equals 15 residues. The ends lost 2 bases at V and 13 bases at J; junction bases unmatched: 10. The germline gives CDR1 DFQATT, CDR2 SNEGSKA (reference sequence).

This clonotype was recorded many times. The DNA for the CDR3 is TGCGCCAGCAGCCAAGTGTCGGGGCTCGATGAGCAGTTCTTC. The encoded protein is CASSQVSGLDEQFF. The chain has TRBV4-1 and TRBJ2-1; D is possibly TRBD1 or TRBD2 (5 bases each). CDR1 is MGHRA and CDR2 is YSYEKL in the germline V gene. Between the trimmed V and J ends, which lost 1 base and 8 bases, there was a span of 12 bases. This CDR3 is 14 amino acids long.

This clonotype was observed at least ten times. J is TRBJ1-1 and V is TRBV12-3 or TRBV12-4, with D perhaps TRBD1 (6 bases). CDR3 size: 13 residues. The V and J ends lost 3 bases and 4 bases respectively, with 9 bases between them. CDR3 in DNA: TGTGCCAGCAGTTTGGTGGGGGCCACTGAAGCTTTCTTT. Protein sequence: CASSLVGATEAFF.

This clonotype was seen a handful of times. The J gene is TRBJ2-7, the V gene TRBV7-9; 8 bases line up with TRBD1. J gave up 7 bases and V 1 base, and 6 bases lay outside the gene matches. Germline CDR1 reads SEHNR; CDR2 reads FQNEAQ (reference sequence). The CDR3 has 14 residues. CDR3: CASSLEGQGREQYF. As DNA, the CDR3 is TGTGCCAGCAGCTTAGAAGGACAGGGAAGGGAGCAGTACTTC.

This sequence joins TRBV7-2 and TRBJ2-6; either TRBD1 or TRBD2 may supply D (5 bases each). Trimming removed 1 base at V and 3 bases at J, with 10 bases between. The CDR3 has 16 residues. Germline lookup yields CDR1 SGHTA and CDR2 FQGNSA. Here the CDR3 reads CASSLVEGSGANVLTF. DNA for the CDR3: TGTGCCAGCAGCTTAGTAGAGGGGAGTGGGGCCAACGTCCTGACTTTC.

In its sample, this clonotype was seen a few times. The gene calls are TRBV15 and TRBJ1-1; 7 bases align to TRBD1. In germline, CDR1 is LNHNV, CDR2 YYDKDF (reference sequence). V lost 0 bases, J lost 2 bases, and 6 bases stayed unmatched. The CDR3 loop spans 16 amino acids. In DNA form, the CDR3 reads TGTGCCACCAGCAGAGAACCGACAGGGAAAAACACTGAAGCTTTCTTT. Protein product: CATSREPTGKNTEAFF.

The CDR3 DNA reads TGTGCCAGTCGGAGCGCGAACACTGAAGCTTTCTTT. Protein: CASRSANTEAFF. The chain joins TRBV12-3 or TRBV12-4 to TRBJ1-1; no clear D gene. The CDR3 is 12 residues long. Between the trimmed V and J ends, which lost 9 bases and 1 base, there was a span of 9 bases.

The chain joins TRBV7-2 to TRBJ2-1, with 9 bases matching TRBD2. Unmatched junction bases numbered 11, after V lost 3 bases and J lost 8 bases. Per the germline V gene, CDR1 is SGHTA and CDR2 is FQGNSA. The CDR3 contains 16 residues. The CDR3 is CASSFLLAGDFDEQFF. The DNA of the CDR3 is TGTGCCAGCAGCTTCCTATTAGCGGGAGACTTCGATGAGCAGTTCTTC.

The rearrangement joins TRBV6-1 to TRBJ2-1, with D hard to call. Germline V CDR1 and CDR2: MNHNS, SASEGT. The length of the CDR3 is 14 residues. Deletions cut 7 bases from V and 3 bases from J, with 13 bases between. The CDR3 coding sequence is TGTGCCAGCACGAACCTAAATTTCTACAATGAGCAGTTCTTC. This gives the protein CASTNLNFYNEQFF.

This chain uses TRBV6-5 with TRBJ2-2; the D gene is possibly TRBD2 (5 bases). The CDR3 contains 18 residues. CDR1 is MNHEY, CDR2 SVGAGI, per germline. Trimming stripped 0 bases from V and 7 bases from J, with 21 bases between. CDR3 bases: TGTGCCAGCAGTTACTCGATCCGTCGGGGAGCTTCGGACGGGGAGCTGTTTTTT. Translation: CASSYSIRRGASDGELFF.

The J gene is TRBJ2-1, the V gene TRBV20-1; tentatively, D is TRBD1 (5 bases). The CDR3 runs 16 residues. Germline loops: CDR1 DFQATT, CDR2 SNEGSKA (reference sequence). V was cut by 1 base and J by 3 bases, with 16 bases left in between. This CDR3 is CSARVPGRGDYNEQFF. In nucleotides, the CDR3 is TGCAGTGCTAGAGTCCCCGGTAGGGGTGACTACAATGAGCAGTTCTTC.

The chain uses TRBV27 and TRBJ2-3, with 11 bases that match TRBD1. The germline V gene has CDR1 MNHEY and CDR2 SMNVEV (reference sequence). The CDR3 sequence is 15 residues long. After removal of 6 bases from V and 4 bases from J, the junction contained 6 bases not matched to a gene. As DNA, the CDR3 is TGTGCCAGCAGACCGGACAGGGGGCTCCCAGATACGCAGTATTTT. Protein product: CASRPDRGLPDTQYF.

The chain uses TRBV20-1 and TRBJ2-7; 9 bases fit TRBD2. Germline CDR1 and CDR2: DFQATT and SNEGSKA (reference sequence). Trimming removed 0 bases from V and 2 bases from J; junction bases left unmatched: 11. The length of the CDR3 is 17 residues. The CDR3 reads CSARDSLAGIGTYEQYF. Here the CDR3 DNA reads TGCAGTGCTAGAGATAGTCTAGCGGGAATAGGGACCTACGAGCAGTACTTC.

This chain connects TRBV4-1 to TRBJ2-5, with D hard to call. This CDR3 has 16 amino acids. Looked up from germline, CDR1 is MGHRA and CDR2 is YSYEKL. V lost 3 bases and J lost 5, with 19 bases in between. The CDR3 protein is CASSQSQIIGMETQYF. The CDR3 DNA reads TGCGCCAGCAGCCAGTCCCAGATTATAGGGATGGAGACCCAGTACTTC.

This chain uses TRBV27 with TRBJ2-3, with D perhaps TRBD2 (5 bases). This CDR3 comprises 17 residues. The V end lost 7 bases, the J end lost 2 bases, and 22 bases lay between the germline ends. CDR1 and CDR2 from the germline V gene are MNHEY and SMNVEV (reference sequence). CDR3 sequence (DNA): TGTGCCAGCAACCTGGGCCCGATCATTCGGGACACAGATACGCAGTATTTT. This codes for CASNLGPIIRDTDTQYF.

This clonotype was seen ten or more times. At one of its ends the junction is not consistent with the germline gene, which may arise from a read error. The chain is built from TRBV4-1 and TRBJ2-3, with 12 bases matching TRBD2. Germline CDR1 and CDR2: MGHRA and YSYEKL. CDR3 length equals 15 residues. The CDR3 DNA is TGTGCCAGCAGTCGACTAGCGGGGGGCACAGATACGCAGTATTTT. Translating gives CASSRLAGGTDTQYF.